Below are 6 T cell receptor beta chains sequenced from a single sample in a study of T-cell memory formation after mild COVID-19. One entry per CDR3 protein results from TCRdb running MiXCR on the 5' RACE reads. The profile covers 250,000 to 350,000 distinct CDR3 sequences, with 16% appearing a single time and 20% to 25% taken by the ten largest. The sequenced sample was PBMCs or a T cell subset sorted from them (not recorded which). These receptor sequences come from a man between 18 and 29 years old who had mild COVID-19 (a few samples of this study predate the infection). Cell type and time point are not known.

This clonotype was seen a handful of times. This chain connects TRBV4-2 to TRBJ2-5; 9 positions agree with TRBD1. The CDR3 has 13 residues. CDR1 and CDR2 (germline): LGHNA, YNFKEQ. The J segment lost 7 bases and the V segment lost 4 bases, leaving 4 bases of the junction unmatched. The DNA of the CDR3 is TGTGCCAGCAGCCGACAGGGGGAAGGGACCCAGTACTTC. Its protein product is CASSRQGEGTQYF.

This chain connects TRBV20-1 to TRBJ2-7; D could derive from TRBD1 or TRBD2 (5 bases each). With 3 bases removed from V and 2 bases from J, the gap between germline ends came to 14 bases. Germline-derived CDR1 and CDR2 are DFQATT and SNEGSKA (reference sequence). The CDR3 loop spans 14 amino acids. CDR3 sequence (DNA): TGCAGTGCTAGTGGGACCTCAAACCCCTACGAGCAGTACTTC. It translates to CSASGTSNPYEQYF.

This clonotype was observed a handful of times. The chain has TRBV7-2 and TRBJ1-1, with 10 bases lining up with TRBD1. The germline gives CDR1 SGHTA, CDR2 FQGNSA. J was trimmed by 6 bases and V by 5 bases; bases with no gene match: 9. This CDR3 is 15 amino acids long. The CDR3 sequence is CASSPTGTGVPEAFF. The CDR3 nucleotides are TGTGCCAGCAGCCCAACCGGGACAGGGGTCCCTGAAGCTTTCTTT.

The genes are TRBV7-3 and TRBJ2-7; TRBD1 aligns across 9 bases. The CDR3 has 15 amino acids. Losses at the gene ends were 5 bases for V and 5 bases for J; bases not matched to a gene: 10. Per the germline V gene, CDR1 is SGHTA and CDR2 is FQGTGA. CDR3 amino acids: CASSTSGTGIHEQYF. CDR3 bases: TGTGCCAGCAGCACGTCCGGGACAGGGATCCACGAGCAGTACTTC. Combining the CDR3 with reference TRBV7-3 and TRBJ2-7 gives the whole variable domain GAGVSQTPSNKVTEKGKYVELRCDPISGHTALYWYRQSLGQGPEFLIYFQGTGAADDSGLPNDRFFAVRPEGSVSTLKIQRTERGDSAVYLCASSTSGTGIHEQYFGPGTRLTVT.

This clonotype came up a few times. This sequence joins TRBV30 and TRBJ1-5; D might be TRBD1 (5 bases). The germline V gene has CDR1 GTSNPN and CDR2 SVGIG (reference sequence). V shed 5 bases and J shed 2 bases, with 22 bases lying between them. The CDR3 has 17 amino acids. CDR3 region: CAWSGDRAGLGNQPQHF. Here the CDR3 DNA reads TGTGCCTGGTCGGGGGATCGGGCGGGCCTGGGCAATCAGCCCCAGCATTTT.

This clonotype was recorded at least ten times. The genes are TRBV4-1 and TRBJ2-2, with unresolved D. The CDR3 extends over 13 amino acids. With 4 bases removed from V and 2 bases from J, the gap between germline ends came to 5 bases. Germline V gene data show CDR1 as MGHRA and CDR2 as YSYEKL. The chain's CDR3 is CASSPINTGELFF. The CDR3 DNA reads TGCGCCAGCAGCCCCATTAACACCGGGGAGCTGTTTTTT.